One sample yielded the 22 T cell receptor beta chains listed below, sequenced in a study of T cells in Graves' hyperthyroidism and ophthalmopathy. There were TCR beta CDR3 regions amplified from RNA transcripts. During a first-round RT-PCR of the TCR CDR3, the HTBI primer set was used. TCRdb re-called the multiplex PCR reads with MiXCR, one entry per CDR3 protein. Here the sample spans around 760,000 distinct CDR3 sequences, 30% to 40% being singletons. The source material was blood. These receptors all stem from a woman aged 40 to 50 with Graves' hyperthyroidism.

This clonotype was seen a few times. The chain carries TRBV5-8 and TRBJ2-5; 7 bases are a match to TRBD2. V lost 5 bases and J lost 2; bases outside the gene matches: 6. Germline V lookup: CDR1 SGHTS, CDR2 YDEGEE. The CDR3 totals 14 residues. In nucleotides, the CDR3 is TGTGCCAGCAGACTGGTGGGGGGGCAAGAGACCCAGTACTTC. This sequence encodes CASRLVGGQETQYF.

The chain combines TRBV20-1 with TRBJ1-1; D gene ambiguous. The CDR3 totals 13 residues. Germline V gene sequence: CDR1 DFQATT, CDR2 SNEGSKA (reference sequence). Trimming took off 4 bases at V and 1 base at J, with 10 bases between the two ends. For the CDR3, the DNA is TGCAGTGCTAACCGGGCCTCGAACACTGAAGCTTTCTTT. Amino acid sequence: CSANRASNTEAFF.

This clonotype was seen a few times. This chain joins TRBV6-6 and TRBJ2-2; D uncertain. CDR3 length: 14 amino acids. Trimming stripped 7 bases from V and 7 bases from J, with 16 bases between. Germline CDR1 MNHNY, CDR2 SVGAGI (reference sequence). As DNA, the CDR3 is TGTGCCAGCACCCCCAGTCAGACAATCGGGGAGCTGTTTTTT. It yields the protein CASTPSQTIGELFF.

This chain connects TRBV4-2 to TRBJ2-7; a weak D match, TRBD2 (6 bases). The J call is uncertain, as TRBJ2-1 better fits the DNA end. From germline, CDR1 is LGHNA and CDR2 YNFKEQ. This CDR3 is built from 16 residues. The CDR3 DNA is TGTGCCAGCAGCCAAGAGGCTAGCGAGATATACAATGAGCAGTTCTTC. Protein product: CASSQEASEIYNEQFF.

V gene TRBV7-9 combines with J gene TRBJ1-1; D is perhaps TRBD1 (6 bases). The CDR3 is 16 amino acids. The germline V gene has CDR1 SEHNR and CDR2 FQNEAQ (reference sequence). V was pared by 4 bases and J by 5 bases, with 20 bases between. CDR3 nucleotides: TGTGCCAGCAGCTCACCACAGGGAGGCATCGGGACTGAAGCTTTCTTT. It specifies CASSSPQGGIGTEAFF.

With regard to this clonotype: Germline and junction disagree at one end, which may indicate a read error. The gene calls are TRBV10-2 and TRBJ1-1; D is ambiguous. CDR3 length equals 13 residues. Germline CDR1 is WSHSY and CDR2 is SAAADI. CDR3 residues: CASSYSGPPAAFF. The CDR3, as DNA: TGTGCCAGCAGTTACTCCGGCCCCCCGGCGGCTTTCTTT.

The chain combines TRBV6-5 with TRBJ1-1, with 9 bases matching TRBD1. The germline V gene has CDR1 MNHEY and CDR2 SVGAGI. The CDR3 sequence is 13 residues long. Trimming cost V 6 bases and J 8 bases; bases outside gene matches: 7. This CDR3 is CASSDRGYEEAFF. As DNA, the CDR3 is TGTGCCAGCAGCGACAGGGGGTATGAAGAAGCTTTCTTT.

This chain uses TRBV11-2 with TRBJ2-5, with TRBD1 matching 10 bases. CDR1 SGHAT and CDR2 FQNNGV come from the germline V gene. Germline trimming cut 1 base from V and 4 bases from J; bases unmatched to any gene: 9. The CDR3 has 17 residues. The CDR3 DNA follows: TGTGCCAGCAGCTTAGTTGGGATGACAGGGGGCGCAGAGACCCAGTACTTC. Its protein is CASSLVGMTGGAETQYF.

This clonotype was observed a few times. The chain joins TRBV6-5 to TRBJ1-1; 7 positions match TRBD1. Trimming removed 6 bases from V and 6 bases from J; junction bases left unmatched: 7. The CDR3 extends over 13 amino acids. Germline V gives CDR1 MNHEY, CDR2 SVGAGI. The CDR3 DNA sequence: TGTGCCAGCAGCCAGACAGGGTACCCTGAAGCTTTCTTT. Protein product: CASSQTGYPEAFF.

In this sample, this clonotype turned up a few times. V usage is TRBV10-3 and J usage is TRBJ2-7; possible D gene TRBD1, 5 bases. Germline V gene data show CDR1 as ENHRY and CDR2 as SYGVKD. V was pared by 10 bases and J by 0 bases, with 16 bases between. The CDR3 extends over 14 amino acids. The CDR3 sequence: CASRTGHSSYEQYF. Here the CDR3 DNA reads TGTGCCAGCAGGACCGGACACAGCTCCTACGAGCAGTACTTC.

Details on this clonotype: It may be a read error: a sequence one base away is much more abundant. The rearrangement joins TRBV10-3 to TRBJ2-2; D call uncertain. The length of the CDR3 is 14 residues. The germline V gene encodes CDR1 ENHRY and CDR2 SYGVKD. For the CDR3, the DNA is TGTGCCAGCAGTACACACGGGAACACCGGGGAGCTGTTTTTT. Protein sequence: CASSTHGNTGELFF.

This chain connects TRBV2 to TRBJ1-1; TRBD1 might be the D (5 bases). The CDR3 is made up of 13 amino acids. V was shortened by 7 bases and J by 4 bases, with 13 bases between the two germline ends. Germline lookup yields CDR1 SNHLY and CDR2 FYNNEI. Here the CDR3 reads CASTDSPATEAFF. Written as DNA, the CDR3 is TGTGCCAGCACCGACAGCCCCGCCACTGAAGCTTTCTTT.

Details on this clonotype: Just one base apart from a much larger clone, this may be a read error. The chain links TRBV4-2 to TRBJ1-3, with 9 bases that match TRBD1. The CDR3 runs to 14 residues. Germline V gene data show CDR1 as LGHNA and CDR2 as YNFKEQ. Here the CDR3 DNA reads TGTGCCGGCAGTTACAGGGGGCTTGGAAACACCATATATTTT. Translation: CAGSYRGLGNTIYF.

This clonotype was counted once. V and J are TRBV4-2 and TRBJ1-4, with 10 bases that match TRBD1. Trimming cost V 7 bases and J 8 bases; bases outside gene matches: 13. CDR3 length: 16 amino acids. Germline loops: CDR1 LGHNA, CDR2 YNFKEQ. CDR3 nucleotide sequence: TGTGCCAGCAACCACGGGACAGGGGTCGGGAGCGAAAAACTGTTTTTT. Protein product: CASNHGTGVGSEKLFF.

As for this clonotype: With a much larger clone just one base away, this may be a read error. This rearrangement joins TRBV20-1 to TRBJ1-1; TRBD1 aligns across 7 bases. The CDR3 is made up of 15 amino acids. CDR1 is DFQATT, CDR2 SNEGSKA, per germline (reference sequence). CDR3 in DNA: TGCAGTGCTAAACCCCGGGGACAGCAAAACACTGAAACTTTCTTT. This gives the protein CSAKPRGQQNTETFF.

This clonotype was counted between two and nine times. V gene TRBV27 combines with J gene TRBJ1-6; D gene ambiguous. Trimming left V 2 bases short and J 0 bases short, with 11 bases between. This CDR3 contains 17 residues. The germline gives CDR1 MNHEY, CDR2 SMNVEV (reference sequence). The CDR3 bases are TGTGCCAGCAGTTTAATAGCCCGGAGCTCCTATAATTCACCCCTCCACTTT. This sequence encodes CASSLIARSSYNSPLHF.

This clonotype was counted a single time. The CDR3 DNA is TGCAGTGCCGACAGGGGCCACGAGCAGTACTTC. Its protein is CSADRGHEQYF. V and J are TRBV20-1 and TRBJ2-7, with TRBD1 matching over 8 bases. CDR1 DFQATT and CDR2 SNEGSKA come from the germline V gene (reference sequence). V lost 6 bases to trimming and J lost 5 bases; unmatched junction nucleotides: 3. CDR3 size: 11 residues.

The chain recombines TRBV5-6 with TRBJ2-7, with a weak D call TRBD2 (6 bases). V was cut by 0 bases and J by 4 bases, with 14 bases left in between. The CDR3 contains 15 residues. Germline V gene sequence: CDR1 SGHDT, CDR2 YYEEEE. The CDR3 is CASSLVTRGWYEQYF. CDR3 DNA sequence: TGTGCCAGCAGCTTGGTTACGCGGGGCTGGTACGAGCAGTACTTC.

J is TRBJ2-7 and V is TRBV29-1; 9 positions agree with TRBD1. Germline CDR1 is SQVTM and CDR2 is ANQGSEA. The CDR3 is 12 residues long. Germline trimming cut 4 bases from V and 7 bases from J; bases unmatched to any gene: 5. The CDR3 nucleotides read TGCAGCGTTGGGGACGGGACAGGGGAGCAGTACTTC. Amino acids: CSVGDGTGEQYF.

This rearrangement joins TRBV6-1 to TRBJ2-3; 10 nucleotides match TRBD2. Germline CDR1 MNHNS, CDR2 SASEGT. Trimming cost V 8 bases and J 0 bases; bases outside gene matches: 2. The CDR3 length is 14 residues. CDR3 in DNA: TGTGCCAGCGATAGCGGGGGGAGCACAGATACGCAGTATTTT. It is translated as CASDSGGSTDTQYF.

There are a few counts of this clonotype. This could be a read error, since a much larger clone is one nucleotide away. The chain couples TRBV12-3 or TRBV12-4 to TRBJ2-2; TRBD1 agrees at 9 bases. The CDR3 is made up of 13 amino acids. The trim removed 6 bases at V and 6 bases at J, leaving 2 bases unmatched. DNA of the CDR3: TGTGCCAGCAGACGACAGGGGGCCGGGGAGCTGTTTTTT. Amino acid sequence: CASRRQGAGELFF.

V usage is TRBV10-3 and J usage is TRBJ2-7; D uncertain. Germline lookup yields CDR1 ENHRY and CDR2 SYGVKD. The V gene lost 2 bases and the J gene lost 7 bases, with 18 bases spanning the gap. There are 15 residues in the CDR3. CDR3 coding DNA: TGTGCCATCAGTGAGATCCTCGCTCGCTTCAATGAGCAGTACTTC. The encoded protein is CAISEILARFNEQYF.